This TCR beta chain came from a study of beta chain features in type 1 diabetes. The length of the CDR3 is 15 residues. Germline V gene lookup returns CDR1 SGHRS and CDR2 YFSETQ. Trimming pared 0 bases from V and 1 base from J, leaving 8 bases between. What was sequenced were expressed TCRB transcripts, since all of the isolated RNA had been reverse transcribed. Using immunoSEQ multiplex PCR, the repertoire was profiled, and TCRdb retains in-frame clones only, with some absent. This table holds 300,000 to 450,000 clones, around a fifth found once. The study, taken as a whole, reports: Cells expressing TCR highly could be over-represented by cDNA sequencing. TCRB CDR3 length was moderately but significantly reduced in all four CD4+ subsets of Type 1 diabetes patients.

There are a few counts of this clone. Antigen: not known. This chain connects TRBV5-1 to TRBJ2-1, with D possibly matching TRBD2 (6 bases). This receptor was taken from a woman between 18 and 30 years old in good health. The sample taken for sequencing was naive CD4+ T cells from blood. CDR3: CASSLDSGSYNEQFF. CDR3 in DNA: TGCGCCAGCAGCTTGGACAGCGGGTCCTACAATGAGCAGTTCTTC. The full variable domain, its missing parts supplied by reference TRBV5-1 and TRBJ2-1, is KAGVTQTPRYLIKTRGQQVTLSCSPISGHRSVSWYQQTPGQGLQFLFEYFSETQRNKGNFPGRFSGRQFSNSRSEMNVSTLELGDSALYLCASSLDSGSYNEQFFGPGTRLTVL.